Each of the 17 T cell receptor beta chains below was sequenced from the same sample in a study of CD8 T cells in Susac syndrome. Random hexamers served to reverse transcribe roughly 0.5 to 1 ug RNA. TCRdb reanalysed the immunoSEQ multiplex PCR reads using MiXCR and keeps one entry per CDR3 protein. The repertoire consists of about 190,000 distinct CDR3 sequences, with roughly 95% occurring once and the leading ten covering roughly 0.093%. The sample taken for sequencing was CD4+ T cells from PBMCs. The receptor source for this set is a human donor with Susac syndrome.

The chain recombines TRBV6-5 with TRBJ2-3; D is ambiguous. Trimming pared 2 bases from V and 1 base from J, leaving 10 bases between. Germline loops: CDR1 MNHEY, CDR2 SVGAGI. The CDR3 covers 15 residues. In DNA, the CDR3 is TGTGCCAGCAGTTACGGGGTCCAACGCACAGATACGCAGTATTTT. It codes for CASSYGVQRTDTQYF.

The chain combines TRBV27 with TRBJ2-7; the D gene is possibly TRBD2 (5 bases). Germline V CDR1 and CDR2: MNHEY, SMNVEV (reference sequence). This CDR3 comprises 13 residues. V lost 10 bases to trimming and J lost 3 bases, with 16 bases between them. CDR3 coding DNA: TGTGCCACCTCCAGGACCGGGGTCTACGAGCAGTACTTC. This encodes CATSRTGVYEQYF.

This chain connects TRBV4-3 to TRBJ2-4; D possibly corresponds to TRBD2 (5 bases). V was pared by 1 base and J by 8 bases, with 9 bases between. Per germline, CDR1 LGHNA and CDR2 YSLEER. CDR3 length: 13 residues. This CDR3 is CASSQALGHIQYF. CDR3 coding DNA: TGCGCCAGCAGCCAAGCACTAGGGCACATTCAGTACTTC.

The rearrangement joins TRBV20-1 to TRBJ2-3; 15 nucleotides agree with TRBD2. The CDR3 has 16 residues. V shed 5 bases, J shed 4 bases, and the junction held 7 bases outside the gene matches. Germline V gene data show CDR1 as DFQATT and CDR2 as SNEGSKA (reference sequence). The CDR3 DNA sequence: TGCAGTGCTTCGGGACTAGCGGGGGGATGGGCAGATACGCAGTATTTT. Translation gives CSASGLAGGWADTQYF.

V is TRBV15 and J is TRBJ1-6, with TRBD1 identical over 9 bases. V lost 6 bases and J lost 3; bases outside the gene matches: 0. This CDR3 region has 14 residues. The germline CDR1 and CDR2 sequences are LNHNV and YYDKDF (reference sequence). The CDR3 coding sequence is TGTGCCACCAGGGACAGGGGCTATAATTCACCCCTCCACTTT. Its translation is CATRDRGYNSPLHF.

As concerns this clonotype: A read error may account for a junction end that differs from germline. CDR3 region: CASSLMDRGTGELFF. In nucleotides, the CDR3 is TGTGCTAGCAGCTTAATGGACCGAGGGACCGGGGAGCTGTTTTTT. The J gene is TRBJ2-2, the V gene TRBV7-7, with D possibly being TRBD2 (5 bases). Germline V gives CDR1 SSHAT, CDR2 FNYEAQ (reference sequence). CDR3 length: 15 residues.

The rearrangement links TRBV19 to TRBJ1-1; 9 bases are a match to TRBD1. Germline V gene lookup returns CDR1 LNHDA and CDR2 SQIVND (reference sequence). The junction had 13 bases not matched to a gene; V was cut back by 5 bases and J by 0 bases. This CDR3 has 18 amino acids. CDR3 bases: TGTGCCAGTAGTCCCTACAGGGGGCTGGGGGCCATGAACACTGAAGCTTTCTTT. Translated: CASSPYRGLGAMNTEAFF.

The chain links TRBV11-2 to TRBJ2-3, with 7 positions matching TRBD1. CDR1 SGHAT and CDR2 FQNNGV come from the germline V gene. The CDR3 consists of 14 residues. V lost 4 bases to trimming and J lost 4 bases; unmatched junction nucleotides: 5. The CDR3 sequence is CASSSSTGPDTQYF. The CDR3 DNA reads TGTGCCAGCAGCTCTTCGACAGGGCCAGATACGCAGTATTTT.

This chain uses TRBV30 with TRBJ1-6; the match to TRBD1 covers 10 bases. The CDR3 is 15 residues long. With V trimmed by 3 bases and J by 8 bases, 7 bases remained unmatched. The germline gives CDR1 GTSNPN, CDR2 SVGIG (reference sequence). DNA for the CDR3: TGTGCCTGGAGCTCCGGGACAGGGGAAGATTCACCCCTCCACTTT. Amino acids: CAWSSGTGEDSPLHF.

This chain connects TRBV2 to TRBJ2-2; D is undetermined. Trimming left V 4 bases short and J 1 base short, with 7 bases between. Germline values: CDR1 SNHLY, CDR2 FYNNEI. The CDR3 has 14 residues. Here the CDR3 reads CASSVTWNTGELFF. The DNA of the CDR3 is TGTGCCAGCAGTGTGACTTGGAACACCGGGGAGCTGTTTTTT.

The chain couples TRBV20-1 to TRBJ2-2; the D is unclear. The length of the CDR3 is 14 residues. Trimming shortened V by 3 bases and J by 3 bases, and 11 bases separated the two germline ends. Per germline, CDR1 DFQATT and CDR2 SNEGSKA (reference sequence). The CDR3 coding sequence is TGCAGTGCTAGTAAGGGATTGGACACCGGGGAGCTGTTTTTT. Translating gives CSASKGLDTGELFF.

This sequence joins TRBV12-3 or TRBV12-4 and TRBJ1-5, with TRBD1 as a possible D gene (5 bases). V was pared by 6 bases and J by 5 bases, with 17 bases between. The CDR3 covers 15 residues. CDR3 residues: CASSPLGQGYQPQHF. Here the CDR3 DNA reads TGTGCCAGCAGCCCCCTGGGGCAGGGCTATCAGCCCCAGCATTTT.

V usage is TRBV6-1 and J usage is TRBJ2-6; perhaps TRBD1 as D (6 bases). Trimming pared 10 bases from V and 0 bases from J, leaving 19 bases between. The length of the CDR3 is 17 residues. CDR1 MNHNS and CDR2 SASEGT come from the germline V gene. The CDR3 loop is CATEPNRASSGANVLTF. The CDR3, as DNA: TGTGCCACCGAACCGAACAGGGCAAGCTCTGGGGCCAACGTCCTGACTTTC.

The chain is built from TRBV3-1 and TRBJ2-5, with TRBD2 identical over 14 bases. The CDR3 length is 16 residues. The J segment lost 5 bases and the V segment lost 5 bases, leaving 7 bases of the junction unmatched. Germline V gives CDR1 LGHDT, CDR2 YNNKEL (reference sequence). As DNA, the CDR3 is TGTGCCAGCAGCTCCACGACTAGCGGGGGGGCGGAGACCCAGTACTTC. Translated: CASSSTTSGGAETQYF.

This rearrangement joins TRBV7-2 to TRBJ1-5, with a weak D call TRBD1 (6 bases). The CDR3 length is 15 residues. The V end was cut by 5 bases, the J end by 3 bases, with 14 bases between. Germline CDR1 reads SGHTA; CDR2 reads FQGNSA. The CDR3 loop is CASSLSTGFNQPQHF. In nucleotides, the CDR3 is TGTGCCAGCAGCCTATCGACAGGTTTCAATCAGCCCCAGCATTTT. The variable domain in full, with the rest retrieved from reference TRBV7-2 and TRBJ1-5, is GAGVSQSPSNKVTEKGKDVELRCDPISGHTALYWYRQSLGQGLEFLIYFQGNSAPDKSGLPSDRFSAERTGGSVSTLTIQRTQQEDSAVYLCASSLSTGFNQPQHFGDGTRLSIL.

This sequence joins TRBV9 and TRBJ2-3; the D gene could be TRBD1 or TRBD2 (6 bases each). The CDR3 totals 16 residues. The germline V and J ends were trimmed by 0 bases and 2 bases, with 13 bases remaining between them. Germline CDR1 is SGDLS and CDR2 is YYNGEE. Here the CDR3 reads CASSVVERGPTDTQYF. CDR3 nucleotide sequence: TGTGCCAGCAGCGTAGTGGAACGGGGGCCCACAGATACGCAGTATTTT.

The rearrangement uses TRBV9 and TRBJ2-1; D is uncertain. V lost 0 bases and J 8 bases, leaving 6 bases between the germline ends. The germline gives CDR1 SGDLS, CDR2 YYNGEE. The CDR3 consists of 12 residues. This CDR3 is CASSVAFDEQFF. CDR3 in DNA: TGTGCCAGCAGCGTAGCTTTCGATGAGCAGTTCTTC.